This is a list of T cell receptor beta chains from one sample in a study of T cell changes during pregnancy in multiple sclerosis. Data came from immunoSEQ multiplex PCR; TCRdb stores just in-frame clones and leaves some out. The sample lists about 70,000 clones; nearly 95% were seen once. Sequencing used CD4+ T cells from peripheral blood mononuclear cells, obtained after pregnancy. Receptors were obtained from a female donor with multiple sclerosis, enrolled in a pregnancy study. The CDR3 runs from the conserved cysteine through the conserved F or W. The D gene is left open where the match is weak. Part of the rows lack a size; the others show once, few, many or a class for expanded clones.

TRBV27,TRBJ2-1,NA,NA,TGTGCCAGCAGTTTACAACCAGTACAAGGGGGCTACAATGAGCAGTTCTTC,CASSLQPVQGGYNEQFF
TRBV6-1,TRBJ2-5,few,TRBD2,TGTGCCAGCCTGACTAGCGGGGGCTGGGAGACCCAGTACTTC,CASLTSGGWETQYF
TRBV25-1,TRBJ2-5,NA,TRBD1,TGTGCCAGCAGTGAATCGGGACAGGGGGGTGAGACCCAGTACTTC,CASSESGQGGETQYF
TRBV29-1,TRBJ1-2,once,TRBD1,TGCAGCGTTGGACAACAGGGGGACACCTTC,CSVGQQGDTF
TRBV5-4,TRBJ2-5,once,NA,TGTGCCAGCAGCTTGGAGGGCACACAGGGGACCCAGTACTTC,CASSLEGTQGTQYF
TRBV18,TRBJ1-1,NA,NA,TGTGCCAGCTCGGAGAAAGGGAACACTGAAGCTTTCTTT,CASSEKGNTEAFF
TRBV19,TRBJ2-4,NA,NA,TGTGCCAGTAGTATGAGGCAGGGGTTTGGCAAAAACATTCAGTACTTC,CASSMRQGFGKNIQYF
TRBV7-9,TRBJ2-7,NA,TRBD1,TGTGCCAGCAGCCTCCCGTCGCGACAGGGTAGTAGGAACGAGCAGTACTTC,CASSLPSRQGSRNEQYF
TRBV5-1,TRBJ2-3,NA,TRBD2,TGCGCCAGCAGCTTGTCGGCGGGGGGGAGCACAGATACGCAGTATTTT,CASSLSAGGSTDTQYF
TRBV5-1,TRBJ2-1,NA,TRBD2,TGCGCCAGCAGTCGGGGGGAGGCCGTCAATGAGCAGTTCTTC,CASSRGEAVNEQFF
TRBV10-3,TRBJ1-3,NA,TRBD1,TGTGCCATCAGCGAGGACAGGGCAAACACCATATATTTT,CAISEDRANTIYF
TRBV5-4,TRBJ1-5,NA,TRBD1,TGTGCCAGCAGCAGACAGGGATTCAATCAGCCCCAGCATTTT,CASSRQGFNQPQHF
TRBV7-9,TRBJ2-3,NA,NA,TGTGCCAGCAGCTTACTGACCTCTACAGTATCAGATACGCAGTATTTT,CASSLLTSTVSDTQYF
TRBV11-2,TRBJ2-1,NA,NA,TGTGCCAGCAGCGGCAGACAGGGAGGTTTCGATGAGCAGTTCTTC,CASSGRQGGFDEQFF
TRBV27,TRBJ1-5,NA,NA,TGTGCCAGCAGTTTTAAGAGTAGCAATCAGCCCCAGCATTTT,CASSFKSSNQPQHF
TRBV7-2,TRBJ1-2,NA,NA,TGTGCCAGCACCGAGGGGGACATCCGAGGCTATGGCTACACCTTC,CASTEGDIRGYGYTF